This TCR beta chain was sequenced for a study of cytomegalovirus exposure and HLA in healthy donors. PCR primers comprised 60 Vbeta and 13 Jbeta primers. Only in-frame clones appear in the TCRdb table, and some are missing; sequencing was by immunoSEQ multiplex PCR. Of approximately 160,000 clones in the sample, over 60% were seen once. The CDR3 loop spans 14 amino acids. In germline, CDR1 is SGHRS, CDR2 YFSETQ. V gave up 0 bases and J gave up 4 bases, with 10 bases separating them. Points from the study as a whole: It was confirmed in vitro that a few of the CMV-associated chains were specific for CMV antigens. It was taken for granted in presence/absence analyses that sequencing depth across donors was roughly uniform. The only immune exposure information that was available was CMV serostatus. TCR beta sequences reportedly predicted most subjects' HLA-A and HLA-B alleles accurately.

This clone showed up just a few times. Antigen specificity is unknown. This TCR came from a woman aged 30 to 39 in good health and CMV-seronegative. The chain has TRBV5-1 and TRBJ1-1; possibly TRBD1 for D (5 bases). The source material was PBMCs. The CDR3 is CASSLVSQGTEAFF. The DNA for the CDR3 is TGCGCCAGCAGCTTGGTATCGCAGGGCACTGAAGCTTTCTTT.